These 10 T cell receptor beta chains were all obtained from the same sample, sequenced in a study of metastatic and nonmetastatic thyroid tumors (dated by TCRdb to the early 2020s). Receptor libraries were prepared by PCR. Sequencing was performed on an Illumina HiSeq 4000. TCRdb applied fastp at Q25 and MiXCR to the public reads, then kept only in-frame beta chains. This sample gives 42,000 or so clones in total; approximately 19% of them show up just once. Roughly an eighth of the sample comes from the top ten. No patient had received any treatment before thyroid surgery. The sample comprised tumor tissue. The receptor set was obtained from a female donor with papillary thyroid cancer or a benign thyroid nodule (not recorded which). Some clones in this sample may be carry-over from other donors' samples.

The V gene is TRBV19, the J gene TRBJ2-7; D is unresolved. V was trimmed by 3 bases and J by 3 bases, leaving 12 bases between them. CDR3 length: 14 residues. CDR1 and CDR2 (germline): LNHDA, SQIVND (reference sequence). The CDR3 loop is CASSIGLDYYEQYF. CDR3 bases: TGTGCCAGTAGTATCGGGCTAGATTACTACGAGCAGTACTTC.

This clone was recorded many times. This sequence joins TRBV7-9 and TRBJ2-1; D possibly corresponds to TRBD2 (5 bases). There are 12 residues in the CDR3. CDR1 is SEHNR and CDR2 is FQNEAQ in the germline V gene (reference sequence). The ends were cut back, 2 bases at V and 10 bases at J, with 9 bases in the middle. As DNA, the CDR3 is TGTGCCAGCAGCTTAACCGGGGAAGAGCAGTTCTTC. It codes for CASSLTGEEQFF.

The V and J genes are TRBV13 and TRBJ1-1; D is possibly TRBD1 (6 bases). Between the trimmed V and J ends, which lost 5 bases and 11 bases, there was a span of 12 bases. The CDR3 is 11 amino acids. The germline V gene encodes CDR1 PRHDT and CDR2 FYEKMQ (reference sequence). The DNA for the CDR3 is TGTGCCAGCAGCACCGGCCAGGGGGCTTTCTTT. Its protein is CASSTGQGAFF.

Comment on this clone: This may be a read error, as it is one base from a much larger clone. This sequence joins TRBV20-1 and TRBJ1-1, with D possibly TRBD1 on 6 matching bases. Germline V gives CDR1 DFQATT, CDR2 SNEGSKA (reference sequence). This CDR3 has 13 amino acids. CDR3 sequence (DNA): TGCAGTGCTAGACCCTGGGGGGGCACTGGAGCTTTCTTT. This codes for CSARPWGGTGAFF.

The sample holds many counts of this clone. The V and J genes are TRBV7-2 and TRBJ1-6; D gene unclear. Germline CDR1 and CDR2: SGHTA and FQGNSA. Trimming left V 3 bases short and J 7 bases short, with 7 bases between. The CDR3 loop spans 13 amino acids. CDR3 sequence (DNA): TGTGCCAGCAGCTTCGGACCAAATTCACCCCTCCACTTT. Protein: CASSFGPNSPLHF.

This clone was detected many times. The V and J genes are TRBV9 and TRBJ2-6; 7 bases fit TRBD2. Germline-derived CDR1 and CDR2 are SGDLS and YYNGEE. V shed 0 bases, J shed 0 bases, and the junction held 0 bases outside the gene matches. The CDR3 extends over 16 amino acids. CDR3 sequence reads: CASSVGGGSGANVLTF. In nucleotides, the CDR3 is TGTGCCAGCAGCGTAGGGGGGGGCTCTGGGGCCAACGTCCTGACTTTC. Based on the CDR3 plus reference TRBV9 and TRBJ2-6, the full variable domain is DSGVTQTPKHLITATGQRVTLRCSPRSGDLSVYWYQQSLDQGLQFLIQYYNGEERAKGNILERFSAQQFPDLHSELNLSSLELGDSALYFCASSVGGGSGANVLTFGAGSRLTVL.

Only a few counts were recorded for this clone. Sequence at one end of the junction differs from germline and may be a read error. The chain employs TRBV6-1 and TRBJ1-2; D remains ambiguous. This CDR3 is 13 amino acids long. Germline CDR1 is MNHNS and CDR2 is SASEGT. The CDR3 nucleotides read TGTGCCAGCAGTCAGGTACCTAACTACGGCTACACCTTC. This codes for CASSQVPNYGYTF.

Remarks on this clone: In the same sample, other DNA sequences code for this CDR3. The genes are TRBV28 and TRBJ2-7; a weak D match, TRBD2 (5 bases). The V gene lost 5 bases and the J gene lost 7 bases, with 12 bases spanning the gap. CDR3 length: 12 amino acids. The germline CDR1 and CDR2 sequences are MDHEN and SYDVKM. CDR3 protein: CASSRIGGEQYF. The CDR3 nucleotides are TGTGCCAGCAGTCGAATAGGAGGAGAGCAGTACTTC.

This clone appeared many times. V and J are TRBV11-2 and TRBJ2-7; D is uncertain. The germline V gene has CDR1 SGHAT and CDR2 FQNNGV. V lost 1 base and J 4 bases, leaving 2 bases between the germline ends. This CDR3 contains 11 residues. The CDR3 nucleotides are TGTGCCAGCAGCTTAGTATACGAGCAGTACTTC. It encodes CASSLVYEQYF.

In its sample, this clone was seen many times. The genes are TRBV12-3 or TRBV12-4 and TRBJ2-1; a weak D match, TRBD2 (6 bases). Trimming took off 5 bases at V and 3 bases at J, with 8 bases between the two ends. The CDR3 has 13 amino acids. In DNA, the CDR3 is TGTGCCAGCAGTAGGGGACTCTACAATGAGCAGTTCTTC. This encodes CASSRGLYNEQFF.